The T cell receptor (beta chain) described here comes from a study of CD8 T cells in Susac syndrome (dated by TCRdb to the late 2010s). Regarding the complete study: Among the Susac syndrome patients who were sequenced, clinically active disease was present in six and clinical remission was observed in about eight. At blood withdrawal, Susac syndrome patients were therapy-naive, treated with corticosteroids (with IVIg additionally given to some), or treated with IVIg alone. The study used repertoire sequencing to test whether antigen drove CD8+ T cell activation and differentiation in Susac syndrome. CD8+ T cell repertoire clonality was compared between 11 to 12 healthy donors, about 14 Susac syndrome patients and fewer than 19 multiple sclerosis patients.

Peripheral blood CD8+ and CD4+ T cells from healthy donors, Susac syndrome patients and multiple sclerosis patients were profiled by high-throughput TCR beta sequencing. Susac syndrome patients met recently defined diagnostic criteria for definite or probable disease. Bulk CD8+ and CD4+ T cells were purified magnetically by negative isolation, whereas CD8+ TEMRA cells were enriched by FACS. Blood was drawn into EDTA tubes, processed within 24 hours, and PBMCs were isolated by density gradient centrifugation. PBMCs intended for TCR sequencing were frozen in liquid nitrogen and were later thawed in a 37 degrees C water bath. A purity of at least 90% was achieved for sorted or isolated CD4+, CD8+ and CD8+ TEMRA cells. RNA was extracted using the RNeasy kit, and roughly 0.45 to 1 microgram was reverse transcribed with random hexamers. TCR beta CDR3 regions were amplified with the immunoSEQ multiplex PCR assay covering 54 Vbeta and 13 Jbeta segments. To correct PCR amplification bias, a synthetic template baseline was used for both primer optimization and computational correction. The published analysis was carried out like this. Reads were annotated to V, D and J genes according to IMGT and were analyzed with immunoSEQ Analyzer, with only productive sequences retained. Clonality was computed as one minus Shannon entropy normalized by log2 of the number of productive unique sequences. For each patient and control, public and private clones were evaluated within the 100 most prevalent clones. A clone was defined as Susac-specific if it was absent from the healthy and MS cohorts, from some 1,100 published viral clones and from other ImmuneACCESS disease sequences. In-frame beta chains were kept once TCRdb had trimmed the public reads at Q25 with fastp and called clones with MiXCR. Identical CDR3 proteins give one entry, which carries the most common genes and DNA. The V and J calls and clone size are TCRdb's, not the authors'. The sample contains about 110,000 distinct CDR3 sequences, roughly 94% of them found a single time. Jointly, the top ten make up approximately 0.41% of the sample.

Here is what the overall study found, with its caveats: Approximately 17 and five Susac-specific public clones were found in the total CD8+ and CD8+ TEMRA repertoires, respectively. The TCR sequencing and HLA analysis was acknowledged to have included a relatively small number of individuals. CD8+ repertoires in Susac syndrome showed clonal expansion, which was highest in CD8+ TEMRA cells and was greater in clinically active patients than in remitting patients.

With respect to this clonotype: It lacks a known antigen. No base-level quality is on record; no much larger clone is a single base apart.

According to the germline V gene, CDR1 reads SGDLS and CDR2 reads YYNGEE. V sheds 7 bases and J sheds 3 bases, leaving 10 bases between their ends. CDR3 length: 12 amino acids, cysteine to phenylalanine. The kept DNA is CDR3 alone, 36 bases in frame from the first base. The chain links TRBV9 with TRBJ1-2; there is no confident call for the D gene. The material sequenced was CD8+ T cells from PBMCs. The sequence derives from a human donor with Susac syndrome. DNA sequence: TGTGCCAGCTCTGTCGGGGACTATGGCTACACCTTC. The resulting protein is CASSVGDYGYTF. Extended through the reference TRBV9 and TRBJ1-2 proteins, this CDR3 yields the full variable domain: DSGVTQTPKHLITATGQRVTLRCSPRSGDLSVYWYQQSLDQGLQFLIQYYNGEERAKGNILERFSAQQFPDLHSELNLSSLELGDSALYFCASSVGDYGYTFGSGTRLTVV.